This T cell receptor beta chain was observed in a study of T cells expressing NK-cell markers. As for the study in general: The TCR beta repertoires originated in sorted CD3+CD56+NKG2C+, CD3+CD56+NKG2C- and CD3+CD56-NKG2C+ T cells.

Study observations and caveats: Leadership of the CD3+CD56-NKG2C+ fraction also belonged to these clonotypes in several donors. No clear determination of HCMV specificity was made for expanded NKG2C+ T cell clones.

As for this clonotype: The antigen is unknown.

For each CDR3 protein, TCRdb gives one entry from its re-call of the 5' RACE reads, without DNA. The sample shows 300,000 or so distinct CDR3 sequences, and about 4% sits with its ten largest clones. Sequencing input: blood T cells: a sorted CD56 or NKG2C T cell subset, CD4+ or CD8+ T cells, or bulk PBMC T cells (not recorded which). This TCR came from a woman between 18 and 75 years old in good health.

The CDR3 here is CASSPLGREQFF. The V gene is TRBV7-6, the J gene TRBJ2-1; TCRdb outputs TRBD1, but without DNA this stays unchecked. From germline, CDR1 is SGHVS and CDR2 FNYEAQ. The CDR3 runs 12 residues.